This T cell receptor (beta chain) comes out of a study of low-dose radiotherapy and immunotherapy resistance in tumors. Primers targeting TRAV and TRBV primed first-strand cDNA, covering alpha and beta chains. With a V-primer adapter and a constant-region primer, TCRs were amplified for 20 to 25 PCR cycles. TCRdb analysed the reads with MiXCR anew, one entry per CDR3 protein. The profile shows 12,000 to 15,000 distinct CDR3 sequences, 40% to 60% of them singletons. This CDR3 is 15 amino acids long. The V end lost 1 base, the J end lost 0 bases, and 7 bases lay between the germline ends. From germline, CDR1 is SGHRS and CDR2 YFSETQ.

V gene TRBV5-1 combines with J gene TRBJ2-2; D is unresolved. The source of this sequence is a human donor with advanced metastatic prostate, ovarian, gallbladder or colorectal cancer (not recorded which). This table probably holds off-target reads from a library built for another chain. CDR3 sequence (DNA): TGCGCCAGCAGCTTGTCAACAGCGAACACCGGGGAGCTGTTTTTT. It codes for CASSLSTANTGELFF.